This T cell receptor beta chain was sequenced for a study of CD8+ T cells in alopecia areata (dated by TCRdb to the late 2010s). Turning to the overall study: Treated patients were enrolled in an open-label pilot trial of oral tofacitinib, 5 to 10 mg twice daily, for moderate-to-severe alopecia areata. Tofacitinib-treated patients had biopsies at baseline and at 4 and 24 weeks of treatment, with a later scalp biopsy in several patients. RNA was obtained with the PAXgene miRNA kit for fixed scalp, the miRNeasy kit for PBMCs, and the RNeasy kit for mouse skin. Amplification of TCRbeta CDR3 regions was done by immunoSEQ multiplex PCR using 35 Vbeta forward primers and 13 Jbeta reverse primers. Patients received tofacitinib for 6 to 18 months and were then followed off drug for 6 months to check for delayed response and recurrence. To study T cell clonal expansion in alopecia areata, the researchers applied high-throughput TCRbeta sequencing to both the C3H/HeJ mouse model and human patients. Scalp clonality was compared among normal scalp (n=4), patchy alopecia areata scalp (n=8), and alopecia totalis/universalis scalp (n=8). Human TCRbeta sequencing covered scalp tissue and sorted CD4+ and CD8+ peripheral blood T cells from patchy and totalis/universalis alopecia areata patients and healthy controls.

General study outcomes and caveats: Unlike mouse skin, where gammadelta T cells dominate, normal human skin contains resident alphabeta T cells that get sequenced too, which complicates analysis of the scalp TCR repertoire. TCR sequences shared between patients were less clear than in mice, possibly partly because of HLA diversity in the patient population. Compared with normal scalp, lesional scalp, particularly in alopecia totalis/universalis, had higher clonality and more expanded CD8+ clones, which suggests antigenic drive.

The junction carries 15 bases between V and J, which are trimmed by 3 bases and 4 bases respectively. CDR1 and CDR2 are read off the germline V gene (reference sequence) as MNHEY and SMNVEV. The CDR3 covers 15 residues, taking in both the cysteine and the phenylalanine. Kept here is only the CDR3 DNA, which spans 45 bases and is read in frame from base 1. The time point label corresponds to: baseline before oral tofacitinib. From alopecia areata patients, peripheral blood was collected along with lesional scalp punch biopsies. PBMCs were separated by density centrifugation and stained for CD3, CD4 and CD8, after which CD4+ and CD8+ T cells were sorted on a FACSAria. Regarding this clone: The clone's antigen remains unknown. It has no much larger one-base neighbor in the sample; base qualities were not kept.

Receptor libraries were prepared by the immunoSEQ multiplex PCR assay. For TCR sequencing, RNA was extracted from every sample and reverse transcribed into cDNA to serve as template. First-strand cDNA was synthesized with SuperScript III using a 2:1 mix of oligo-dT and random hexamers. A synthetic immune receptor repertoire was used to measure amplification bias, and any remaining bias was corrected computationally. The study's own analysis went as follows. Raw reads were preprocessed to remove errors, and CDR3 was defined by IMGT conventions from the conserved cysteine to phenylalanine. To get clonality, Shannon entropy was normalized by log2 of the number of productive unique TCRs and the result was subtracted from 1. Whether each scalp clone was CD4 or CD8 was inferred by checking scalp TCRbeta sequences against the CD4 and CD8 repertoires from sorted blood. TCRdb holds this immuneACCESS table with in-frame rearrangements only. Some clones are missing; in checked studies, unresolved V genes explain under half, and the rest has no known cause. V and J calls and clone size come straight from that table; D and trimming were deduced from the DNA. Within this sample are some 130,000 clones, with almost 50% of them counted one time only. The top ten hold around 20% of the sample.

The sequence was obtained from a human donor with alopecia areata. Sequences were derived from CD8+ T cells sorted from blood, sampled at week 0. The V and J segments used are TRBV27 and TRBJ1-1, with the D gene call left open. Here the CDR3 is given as CASSLRRFDLTEAFF. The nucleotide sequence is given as TGTGCCAGCAGTTTGAGGAGGTTTGATCTCACTGAAGCTTTCTTT.